The 14 T cell receptor beta chains below all came from one sample that was sequenced in a study of cytomegalovirus exposure and HLA in healthy donors. The PCR made use of 60 Vbeta and 13 Jbeta primers. Profiled with immunoSEQ multiplex PCR; TCRdb holds only in-frame clones, not every one. The data show fewer than 200,000 clones, almost 80% seen once. The sample consisted of PBMCs. These receptors were collected from a man aged 40-49 years in good health and CMV-seropositive.

The CDR3 region has the DNA TGCGCCAGCACCATCCCGGGGGACTATGGCTACACCTTC. Residues: CASTIPGDYGYTF. The chain couples TRBV5-1 to TRBJ1-2; TRBD1 might be the D (5 bases). Trimming took 6 bases from V and 3 from J, leaving 12 bases between them. The CDR3 is made up of 13 amino acids. Germline values: CDR1 SGHRS, CDR2 YFSETQ.

This clone was recorded once. The chain couples TRBV2 to TRBJ2-1; the D gene is possibly TRBD2 (6 bases). The V and J ends lost 7 bases and 2 bases respectively, with 15 bases between them. In germline, CDR1 is SNHLY, CDR2 FYNNEI. The CDR3 loop spans 15 amino acids. The DNA of the CDR3 is TGTGCCAGCACCCAGTCGGGAGACCCCTACAATGAGCAGTTCTTC. Its translation: CASTQSGDPYNEQFF.

This clone occurred a few times. One end of the junction does not line up with germline, which may come from a read error. The chain joins TRBV7-8 to TRBJ2-4; TRBD2 aligns across 7 bases. CDR3 length: 14 residues. Germline CDR1 is SGHVS and CDR2 is FQNEAQ. The CDR3 DNA sequence: TGTGCCAGCAGCTTAGGGGGGGGGAAAAACAGTCAGTACTTC. Its protein is CASSLGGGKNSQYF.

The chain has TRBV9 and TRBJ1-1, with D uncertain. Germline V gene lookup returns CDR1 SGDLS and CDR2 YYNGEE. The CDR3 is 14 amino acids. V lost 0 bases and J lost 1, with 7 bases in between. DNA for the CDR3: TGTGCCAGCAGCGTAGAGTCGGGGAACACTGAAGCTTTCTTT. It translates to CASSVESGNTEAFF.

This clone was counted a single time. The sample holds other DNA sequences that translate to the same CDR3. The chain has TRBV9 and TRBJ2-5; 7 bases map to TRBD1. The CDR3 runs to 13 residues. With V trimmed by 0 bases and J by 4 bases, 0 bases remained unmatched. Germline CDR1 SGDLS, CDR2 YYNGEE. The CDR3 nucleotides read TGTGCCAGCAGCGTAGACAGGGGAGAGACCCAGTACTTC. Its translation is CASSVDRGETQYF. Filled out from reference TRBV9 and TRBJ2-5, the complete variable domain reads DSGVTQTPKHLITATGQRVTLRCSPRSGDLSVYWYQQSLDQGLQFLIQYYNGEERAKGNILERFSAQQFPDLHSELNLSSLELGDSALYFCASSVDRGETQYFGPGTRLLVL.

V gene TRBV11-3 combines with J gene TRBJ2-1; D unclear. Germline V gene data show CDR1 as SGHNT and CDR2 as YENEEA. Trimming removed 5 bases at V and 5 bases at J, with 19 bases between. This CDR3 has 16 residues. The CDR3 reads CASSMTRRSLDNEQFF. The CDR3 region has the DNA TGTGCCAGCAGCATGACCCGGCGGAGTCTAGACAATGAGCAGTTCTTC. Based on the CDR3 plus reference TRBV11-3 and TRBJ2-1, the full variable domain is EAGVVQSPRYKIIEKKQPVAFWCNPISGHNTLYWYLQNLGQGPELLIRYENEEAVDDSQLPKDRFSAERLKGVDSTLKIQPAELGDSAVYLCASSMTRRSLDNEQFFGPGTRLTVL.

Regarding this clone: A read error may account for a junction end that differs from germline. This rearrangement joins TRBV7-9 to TRBJ1-5, with D possibly TRBD1 on 6 matching bases. This CDR3 contains 13 residues. Germline loops: CDR1 SEHNR, CDR2 FQNEAQ (reference sequence). CDR3 loop: CSSSRTDNQPQHF. Written as DNA, the CDR3 is TGTTCCAGCAGCCGGACAGACAATCAGCCCCAGCATTTT.

The rearrangement uses TRBV5-1 and TRBJ1-3; 11 nucleotides match TRBD1. CDR1 is SGHRS and CDR2 is YFSETQ in the germline V gene. CDR3 size: 17 residues. Trimming took 0 bases from V and 0 from J; bases not matched to a gene: 2. CDR3 sequence: CASSLEGQGASGNTIYF. Here the CDR3 DNA reads TGCGCCAGCAGCTTGGAAGGACAGGGGGCCTCTGGAAACACCATATATTTT.

The chain has TRBV5-1 and TRBJ2-3; 7 bases are a match to TRBD1. V shed 2 bases and J 5 bases; nucleotides not matched to a gene: 8. CDR1 SGHRS and CDR2 YFSETQ come from the germline V gene. The CDR3 extends over 15 amino acids. For the CDR3, the DNA is TGCGCCAGCAGCTTCGACAGGGCGGAACAAGATACGCAGTATTTT. Residues: CASSFDRAEQDTQYF.

The chain combines TRBV5-1 with TRBJ2-7; tentative D call: TRBD1 (5 bases). Deletions cut 0 bases from V and 2 bases from J, with 9 bases between. The CDR3 length is 14 residues. Per germline, CDR1 SGHRS and CDR2 YFSETQ. CDR3 in amino acids: CASSLEGPAYEQYF. Written as DNA, the CDR3 is TGCGCCAGCAGCTTGGAGGGGCCGGCCTACGAGCAGTACTTC.

This clone was detected only a few times. J is TRBJ2-3 and V is TRBV5-5; TRBD2 is a possible D gene (6 bases). CDR1 and CDR2 (germline): SGHKS, YYEKEE (reference sequence). CDR3 length: 12 residues. Trimming took 4 bases from V and 8 from J, leaving 11 bases between them. CDR3 sequence (DNA): TGTGCCAGCAGCCCGGGACTCGGTACGCAGTATTTT. The encoded protein is CASSPGLGTQYF.

This chain uses TRBV4-1 with TRBJ2-5; weak D call: TRBD2 (7 bases). With 4 bases removed from V and 4 bases from J, the gap between germline ends came to 13 bases. Looked up from germline, CDR1 is MGHRA and CDR2 is YSYEKL. This CDR3 region has 14 residues. The CDR3 loop reads CASSPPRGGETQYF. CDR3 DNA: TGCGCCAGCAGCCCCCCAAGGGGGGGAGAGACCCAGTACTTC.

The rearrangement uses TRBV7-9 and TRBJ2-1; 7 nucleotides match TRBD2. CDR1 SEHNR and CDR2 FQNEAQ come from the germline V gene (reference sequence). V gave up 5 bases and J gave up 8 bases; unmatched junction bases: 18. The CDR3 loop spans 17 amino acids. CDR3: CASSPAFGRELLDEQFF. DNA for the CDR3: TGTGCCAGCAGCCCCGCCTTCGGGCGGGAGTTATTGGATGAGCAGTTCTTC.

V gene TRBV7-6 combines with J gene TRBJ2-7; 7 positions agree with TRBD2. The ends lost 2 bases at V and 0 bases at J; junction bases unmatched: 4. Germline values: CDR1 SGHVS, CDR2 FNYEAQ. There are 15 residues in the CDR3. In DNA form, the CDR3 reads TGTGCCAGCAGCTTACTCAGCGGGACCTCCTACGAGCAGTACTTC. It specifies CASSLLSGTSYEQYF.